These 23 T cell receptor beta chains were sequenced from one sample in a study of T cells in Graves' hyperthyroidism and ophthalmopathy. RNA transcripts served as the template for amplifying TCR beta CDR3 regions. In the first-round RT-PCR of the TCR CDR3, the HTBI primer set was used. TCRdb independently ran MiXCR on the multiplex PCR reads; one entry per CDR3 protein. The sample carries roughly 660,000 distinct CDR3 sequences, approximately 15% recorded once. The sequenced sample was blood. The receptors here all came from a man over 45 with Graves' hyperthyroidism.

This clonotype was observed many times. This chain links TRBV12-5 with TRBJ1-2; TRBD1 aligns across 8 bases. The V segment lost 3 bases and the J segment 1 base; nucleotides outside the gene matches: 4. The CDR3 is 15 amino acids. Germline V lookup: CDR1 LGHNT, CDR2 FRNRAP. Here the CDR3 DNA reads TGTGCTAGTGGTTTTTCGGACAGGGTTAACTATGGCTACACCTTC. Translating gives CASGFSDRVNYGYTF.

The chain combines TRBV19 with TRBJ1-6, with 8 bases lining up with TRBD1. V was pared by 8 bases and J by 7 bases, with 7 bases of the junction left unmatched. The CDR3 runs to 14 residues. Germline assignment: CDR1 LNHDA and CDR2 SQIVND (reference sequence). Here the CDR3 reads CASAGTGGNSPLHF. CDR3 sequence (DNA): TGTGCCAGTGCAGGGACAGGAGGAAATTCACCCCTCCACTTT.

This clonotype was picked up many times. This chain links TRBV6-1 with TRBJ2-2; D is possibly TRBD1 (6 bases). The CDR3 sequence is 16 residues long. CDR1 and CDR2 from the germline V gene are MNHNS and SASEGT. V lost 0 bases, J lost 4 bases, and 12 bases lay in between. The CDR3 protein is CASSEAGAVGTGELFF. The CDR3 bases are TGTGCCAGCAGTGAAGCGGGGGCAGTTGGCACCGGGGAGCTGTTTTTT.

The chain uses TRBV28 and TRBJ1-1; tentative D call: TRBD1 (6 bases). Germline V gives CDR1 MDHEN, CDR2 SYDVKM. V lost 3 bases, J lost 1 base, and 12 bases lay in between. The CDR3 is 15 residues long. CDR3 nucleotides: TGTGCCAGCAGTTTCTGGGGGCGGCGGAACACTGAAGCTTTCTTT. Its translation is CASSFWGRRNTEAFF. The full variable domain, completed using reference TRBV28 and TRBJ1-1, is DVKVTQSSRYLVKRTGEKVFLECVQDMDHENMFWYRQDPGLGLRLIYFSYDVKMKEKGDIPEGYSVSREKKERFSLILESASTNQTSMYLCASSFWGRRNTEAFFGQGTRLTVV.

This clonotype was counted between two and nine times. The chain carries TRBV5-1 and TRBJ2-3; TRBD1 matches 8 bases. Germline V lookup: CDR1 SGHRS, CDR2 YFSETQ. The junction had 3 bases not matched to a gene; V was cut back by 3 bases and J by 0 bases. This CDR3 has 15 amino acids. The CDR3 DNA reads TGCGCCAGCAGCTCCAGGGGGCTTAGCACAGATACGCAGTATTTT. As protein: CASSSRGLSTDTQYF.

This clonotype was recorded at least ten times. The chain combines TRBV13 with TRBJ2-7; 8 nucleotides match TRBD1. The CDR3 runs 12 residues. After removal of 5 bases from V and 6 bases from J, the junction contained 3 bases not matched to a gene. The germline CDR1 and CDR2 sequences are PRHDT and FYEKMQ (reference sequence). CDR3 nucleotide sequence: TGTGCCAGCAGCCTGGACAGGGCCGAGCAGTACTTC. Translation gives CASSLDRAEQYF.

There are many counts of this clonotype. This chain joins TRBV30 and TRBJ1-4, with D uncertain. The CDR3 covers 13 residues. Germline values: CDR1 GTSNPN, CDR2 SVGIG (reference sequence). Trimming left V 2 bases short and J 7 bases short, with 11 bases between. CDR3 sequence: CAWSLQLTEKLFF. The DNA for the CDR3 is TGTGCCTGGAGTCTACAGCTAACTGAAAAACTGTTTTTT.

Ten or more counts support this clonotype. J is TRBJ2-5 and V is TRBV11-3, with a weak D call TRBD1 (6 bases). The germline V gene encodes CDR1 SGHNT and CDR2 YENEEA. The CDR3 runs 15 residues. The V end was cut by 3 bases, the J end by 2 bases, with 13 bases between. The CDR3 DNA reads as TGTGCCAGCAGCTTCTACAGGGACCCTCAAGAGACCCAGTACTTC. Translating it yields CASSFYRDPQETQYF.

Many counts were recorded for this clonotype. CDR3: CASGTVPSTEAFF. The DNA for the CDR3 is TGTGCCAGCGGGACAGTTCCGAGCACTGAAGCTTTCTTT. This rearrangement joins TRBV12-3 or TRBV12-4 to TRBJ1-1; the match to TRBD1 covers 7 bases. The CDR3 contains 13 residues. V gave up 8 bases and J gave up 4 bases; unmatched junction bases: 7.

This clonotype was counted many times. The J gene is TRBJ2-7, the V gene TRBV7-3; possible D gene TRBD2, 6 bases. Trimming took 5 bases from V and 6 from J, leaving 20 bases between them. Per the germline V gene, CDR1 is SGHTA and CDR2 is FQGTGA. The CDR3 contains 15 residues. CDR3 region: CASSPRGSGMLEQYF. Here the CDR3 DNA reads TGTGCCAGCAGCCCCCGCGGTAGCGGAATGCTCGAGCAGTACTTC.

This clonotype was detected a few times. The chain uses TRBV30 and TRBJ1-2; no firm D call. The CDR3 runs 14 residues. V lost 0 bases and J lost 6, with 14 bases in between. Germline V gene lookup returns CDR1 GTSNPN and CDR2 SVGIG (reference sequence). In nucleotides, the CDR3 is TGTGCCTGGAGTGTACCTCGACGGAGAGATGGCTACACCTTC. It specifies CAWSVPRRRDGYTF.

This clonotype was observed at least ten times. The rearrangement joins TRBV2 to TRBJ1-4, with 7 bases matching TRBD1. Per the germline V gene, CDR1 is SNHLY and CDR2 is FYNNEI. The CDR3 is 16 residues long. The trim removed 4 bases at V and 8 bases at J, leaving 13 bases unmatched. The CDR3 here is CASSVRYGGGEEKLFF. The CDR3 DNA is TGTGCCAGCAGTGTTCGTTACGGAGGGGGCGAAGAAAAACTGTTTTTT.

In its sample, this clonotype was seen a few times. The V gene is TRBV7-9, the J gene TRBJ2-5, with 8 bases that match TRBD1. The CDR3 sequence is 17 residues long. Germline CDR1 is SEHNR and CDR2 is FQNEAQ (reference sequence). Trimming took 5 bases from V and 4 from J; bases not matched to a gene: 15. This CDR3 is CASSPRTGNFGGETQYF. The CDR3 DNA reads as TGTGCCAGCAGCCCCAGGACAGGGAATTTTGGAGGAGAGACCCAGTACTTC.

The chain uses TRBV4-1 and TRBJ1-4; maybe TRBD1 (5 bases). In germline, CDR1 is MGHRA, CDR2 YSYEKL. The CDR3 is 12 residues long. Trimming stripped 4 bases from V and 8 bases from J, with 8 bases between. The CDR3 DNA is TGCGCCAGCAGCCCCCGGGACGAAAAACTGTTTTTT. It yields the protein CASSPRDEKLFF.

This clonotype was seen only a few times. The V and J genes are TRBV28 and TRBJ2-7; D is undetermined. CDR1 MDHEN and CDR2 SYDVKM come from the germline V gene. There are 12 residues in the CDR3. V was clipped by 7 bases and J by 5 bases, with 12 bases between them. The CDR3 DNA reads TGTGCCAGCACTGACATTCTGCACGAGCAGTACTTC. Its protein is CASTDILHEQYF.

The chain combines TRBV7-2 with TRBJ2-7; D is possibly TRBD2 (7 bases). The V end lost 5 bases, the J end lost 4 bases, and 18 bases lay between the germline ends. CDR1 is SGHTA and CDR2 is FQGNSA in the germline V gene. The CDR3 totals 15 residues. CDR3 region: CASSQAAGAAYEQYF. The CDR3 DNA reads as TGTGCCAGCAGCCAAGCCGCGGGGGCAGCTTACGAGCAGTACTTC.

This clonotype was counted ten times or more. This chain connects TRBV7-2 to TRBJ2-7; D might be TRBD2 (5 bases). Germline CDR1 reads SGHTA; CDR2 reads FQGNSA. Trimming took 1 base from V and 3 from J, leaving 13 bases between them. This CDR3 spans 15 amino acids. CDR3 coding DNA: TGTGCCAGCAGCTTAGGGTGGGAGTCGTACTACGAGCAGTACTTC. This encodes CASSLGWESYYEQYF.

This clonotype has a handful of counts. In nucleotides, the CDR3 is TGTGCCAGCAGTTACTGGACCGGGACTAGCAACAATGAGCAGTTCTTC. It encodes CASSYWTGTSNNEQFF. V is TRBV6-5 and J is TRBJ2-1, with 9 bases aligning to TRBD2. CDR3 size: 16 residues. Looked up from germline, CDR1 is MNHEY and CDR2 is SVGAGI. With V trimmed by 1 base and J by 5 bases, 6 bases remained unmatched.

This CDR3 is CASSADSGPWGGYTF. The DNA for the CDR3 is TGTGCCAGCAGCGCAGACAGCGGCCCTTGGGGTGGCTACACCTTC. The chain employs TRBV9 and TRBJ1-2, with a tentative D call TRBD1 (5 bases). The germline V and J ends were trimmed by 3 bases and 7 bases, with 19 bases remaining between them. This CDR3 is 15 amino acids long. Germline values: CDR1 SGDLS, CDR2 YYNGEE.

This clonotype has ten or more counts. V gene TRBV11-2 combines with J gene TRBJ1-2, with TRBD1 as a possible D gene (6 bases). V was pared by 4 bases and J by 8 bases, with 14 bases between. Germline values: CDR1 SGHAT, CDR2 FQNNGV. The CDR3 is 13 residues long. The CDR3 reads CASSSSRGWGYTF. The CDR3 DNA is TGTGCCAGCAGCTCATCCAGGGGTTGGGGCTACACCTTC.

The rearrangement joins TRBV20-1 to TRBJ2-7; D is perhaps TRBD1 (6 bases). The CDR3 extends over 14 amino acids. V was trimmed by 6 bases and J by 3 bases, leaving 18 bases between them. Germline loops: CDR1 DFQATT, CDR2 SNEGSKA (reference sequence). The CDR3 nucleotides read TGCAGTGCCGTGGGGGACACCCAATTCTACGAGCAGTACTTC. Translation gives CSAVGDTQFYEQYF.

There are many counts of this clonotype. The rearrangement links TRBV24-1 to TRBJ1-3; the match to TRBD1 covers 9 bases. The CDR3 covers 16 residues. Germline CDR1 reads KGHDR; CDR2 reads SFDVKD. The V segment lost 3 bases and the J segment 2 bases; nucleotides outside the gene matches: 4. The chain's CDR3 is CATSDPQGAAGNTIYF. In nucleotides, the CDR3 is TGTGCCACCAGTGATCCACAGGGGGCGGCTGGAAACACCATATATTTT.

The sample holds many counts of this clonotype. The V and J genes are TRBV20-1 and TRBJ2-5; TRBD2 aligns across 16 bases. V lost 5 bases and J lost 3; bases outside the gene matches: 0. This CDR3 is built from 14 residues. CDR1 and CDR2 from the germline V gene are DFQATT and SNEGSKA (reference sequence). The CDR3 sequence: CSAGTSGREETQYF. The CDR3 region has the DNA TGCAGTGCTGGGACTAGCGGGAGGGAAGAGACCCAGTACTTC.